These 13 T cell receptor beta chains share one sample of origin, sequenced in a study of OX40 agonist ivuxolimab in advanced cancers. Data came from immunoSEQ multiplex PCR; TCRdb stores just in-frame clones and leaves some out. The sample comprises about 79,000 clones, about 88% of which are singletons, and about 4% rests with the top ten. The source was CD4+ or CD8+ T cells sorted from blood, collected in a trial of the OX40 agonist ivuxolimab. These receptors were taken from an adult with an advanced solid tumor such as melanoma, head and neck, liver or kidney cancer.

The chain uses TRBV27 and TRBJ2-2, with 8 bases that match TRBD1. Germline assignment: CDR1 MNHEY and CDR2 SMNVEV (reference sequence). This CDR3 is built from 15 residues. Unmatched junction bases numbered 7, after V lost 3 bases and J lost 7 bases. DNA of the CDR3: TGTGCCAGCAGTTTCCTTAAACAGGGGGGCGGGGAGCTGTTTTTT. Its translation: CASSFLKQGGGELFF.

This clone showed up just once. The chain joins TRBV19 to TRBJ1-5; D possibly corresponds to TRBD1 (6 bases). V was pared by 4 bases and J by 4 bases, with 20 bases between. Germline-derived CDR1 and CDR2 are LNHDA and SQIVND (reference sequence). This CDR3 has 17 amino acids. CDR3 DNA: TGTGCCAGTAGTAAGCCCCGACTACAGGGACTGAATCAGCCCCAGCATTTT. This encodes CASSKPRLQGLNQPQHF.

Only a few counts were recorded for this clone. The chain uses TRBV9 and TRBJ2-3, with D possibly TRBD2 on 6 matching bases. The germline CDR1 and CDR2 sequences are SGDLS and YYNGEE. The CDR3 runs to 15 residues. V shed 4 bases and J shed 10 bases, with 22 bases lying between them. The CDR3 coding sequence is TGTGCCAGCAGCCCAGTGGATCTAGCGACAACGGCGCAGTATTTT. Its protein product is CASSPVDLATTAQYF.

This clone has a count of ten or more. The gene calls are TRBV5-4 and TRBJ2-7; 9 nucleotides line up with TRBD2. V lost 4 bases, J lost 3 bases, and 8 bases stayed unmatched. The CDR3 has 15 residues. Germline V CDR1 and CDR2: SGHNT, YYREEE (reference sequence). CDR3 nucleotides: TGTGCCAGCAGCCTAACTGATAGCGGGGGCTACGAGCAGTACTTC. It yields the protein CASSLTDSGGYEQYF.

The chain has TRBV6-1 and TRBJ1-2; 7 nucleotides agree with TRBD1. The CDR3 is 14 residues long. The V segment lost 1 base and the J segment 6 bases; nucleotides outside the gene matches: 5. CDR1 and CDR2 (germline): MNHNS, SASEGT. The chain's CDR3 is CASSEDRGRDGYTF. The CDR3 region has the DNA TGTGCCAGCAGTGAAGATAGGGGGCGGGATGGCTACACCTTC.

This clone was observed once. The CDR3 nucleotides read TGTGCCAGTAGTACCCAGATCCAAGAGACCCAGTACTTC. Encoded protein: CASSTQIQETQYF. This rearrangement joins TRBV19 to TRBJ2-5; no firm D call. V was clipped by 4 bases and J by 1 base, with 7 bases between them. Germline V lookup: CDR1 LNHDA, CDR2 SQIVND (reference sequence). This CDR3 has 13 amino acids. The full variable domain, completed using reference TRBV19 and TRBJ2-5, is DGGITQSPKYLFRKEGQNVTLSCEQNLNHDAMYWYRQDPGQGLRLIYYSQIVNDFQKGDIAEGYSVSREKKESFPLTVTSAQKNPTAFYLCASSTQIQETQYFGPGTRLLVL.

This clone was recorded only once. V usage is TRBV11-2 and J usage is TRBJ1-1; D possibly corresponds to TRBD1 (6 bases). This CDR3 region has 13 residues. Germline lookup yields CDR1 SGHAT and CDR2 FQNNGV. V gave up 8 bases and J gave up 4 bases, with 14 bases separating them. This chain's CDR3 is CASGKQGGTEAFF. In nucleotides, the CDR3 is TGTGCCAGCGGAAAACAGGGTGGCACTGAAGCTTTCTTT.

This sequence joins TRBV5-1 and TRBJ1-4; D may be TRBD1 (6 bases). V was pared by 4 bases and J by 7 bases, with 17 bases between. The CDR3 length is 15 residues. Germline CDR1 is SGHRS and CDR2 is YFSETQ. The CDR3 DNA is TGCGCCAGCAGCGACGGGACATTATCTGGTGAAAAACTGTTTTTT. Encoded protein: CASSDGTLSGEKLFF. Together with reference TRBV5-1 and TRBJ1-4, the CDR3 gives the full variable domain: KAGVTQTPRYLIKTRGQQVTLSCSPISGHRSVSWYQQTPGQGLQFLFEYFSETQRNKGNFPGRFSGRQFSNSRSEMNVSTLELGDSALYLCASSDGTLSGEKLFFGSGTQLSVL.

The J gene is TRBJ2-7, the V gene TRBV6-6; perhaps TRBD2 as D (5 bases). The CDR3 has 13 amino acids. V was cut by 10 bases and J by 2 bases, with 15 bases left in between. Germline lookup yields CDR1 MNHNY and CDR2 SVGAGI (reference sequence). The CDR3 sequence is CATSARAPYEQYF. The DNA for the CDR3 is TGTGCCACCTCGGCGAGGGCCCCCTACGAGCAGTACTTC.

This clone was seen only a few times. This chain connects TRBV15 to TRBJ1-6; D gene uncertain. V was pared by 0 bases and J by 4 bases, with 7 bases between. Per the germline V gene, CDR1 is LNHNV and CDR2 is YYDKDF (reference sequence). The CDR3 sequence is 15 residues long. The CDR3 protein is CATSRDWSYNSPLHF. CDR3 sequence (DNA): TGTGCCACCAGCAGAGATTGGAGTTATAATTCACCCCTCCACTTT.

The chain is built from TRBV30 and TRBJ2-7; the D gene is possibly TRBD2 (6 bases). CDR3 size: 14 residues. Trimming pared 3 bases from V and 3 bases from J, leaving 15 bases between. Per germline, CDR1 GTSNPN and CDR2 SVGIG (reference sequence). Here the CDR3 DNA reads TGTGCCTGGAGAATCCCGGGACTGGGCTACGAGCAGTACTTC. It codes for CAWRIPGLGYEQYF.

This clone has a single count. The chain uses TRBV21-1 and TRBJ1-1; the DNA was not compared with TRBD1, the D call given in the table. TRBV21-1 is described as a pseudogene. This CDR3 is 16 amino acids long. In DNA form, the CDR3 reads TGTGCCAGCAGCAATCTGCAGGGTCGGGCGAACACTGAAGCTTTCTTT. This codes for CASSNLQGRANTEAFF.

The chain couples TRBV19 to TRBJ2-2; D ambiguous. The CDR3 spans 14 residues. The germline V gene has CDR1 LNHDA and CDR2 SQIVND (reference sequence). V lost 3 bases and J lost 2, with 7 bases in between. CDR3 nucleotide sequence: TGTGCCAGTAGTATCTCCTTAAACACCGGGGAGCTGTTTTTT. Its protein product is CASSISLNTGELFF.